Listed here are 5 T cell receptor beta chains from one sample, sequenced in a study of blood T cells in healthy people across ages. Together with a sample-barcoded 5' primer, a J-beta primer mix was included in a second PCR lasting about 7 to 11 cycles. TCRdb recomputed calls from the 5' RACE reads with MiXCR, one row per CDR3 protein. This sample has around 1,600,000 distinct CDR3 sequences; approximately 43% occur once, and the top ten carry approximately 4.1%. The sequencing sample was made of blood. The receptors derive from a woman under 30 in good health.

The chain has TRBV12-3 or TRBV12-4 and TRBJ2-6; TRBD1 is a possible D gene (5 bases). The germline V and J ends were trimmed by 2 bases and 4 bases, with 12 bases remaining between them. This CDR3 has 16 amino acids. The CDR3 nucleotides read TGTGCCAGCAGTTTACAGGGTTTATACGGGGCCAACGTCCTGACTTTC. This gives the protein CASSLQGLYGANVLTF.

This clonotype was observed a handful of times. This chain connects TRBV3-1 to TRBJ1-2, with a weak D call TRBD1 (5 bases). The CDR3 has 14 amino acids. Looked up from germline, CDR1 is LGHDT and CDR2 is YNNKEL (reference sequence). The V gene lost 4 bases and the J gene lost 1 base, with 10 bases spanning the gap. The CDR3 DNA is TGTGCCAGCAGCCGCAAGACAGATAACTATGGCTACACCTTC. Amino acids: CASSRKTDNYGYTF.

The chain carries TRBV7-3 and TRBJ2-1; TRBD2 matches 8 bases. Germline CDR1 SGHTA, CDR2 FQGTGA. V gave up 5 bases and J gave up 6 bases; unmatched junction bases: 9. There are 15 residues in the CDR3. In DNA form, the CDR3 reads TGTGCCAGCAGCGCCTTCGCGGGAGGCCGCAATGAGCAGTTCTTC. Translating it yields CASSAFAGGRNEQFF.

On this clonotype: Compared with germline, one end of the junction differs, possibly owing to a read error. V and J are TRBV12-3 or TRBV12-4 and TRBJ2-1; 8 bases fit TRBD1. The CDR3 runs to 16 residues. The CDR3 DNA is TGTGCCAGCAGTCCCACGGTCGGACAGGGCTACAATGAGCAGTTGTTC. Amino acids: CASSPTVGQGYNEQLF.

This sequence joins TRBV3-1 and TRBJ2-2; TRBD2 matches at 10 bases. Per the germline V gene, CDR1 is LGHDT and CDR2 is YNNKEL (reference sequence). This CDR3 region has 18 residues. V was pared by 3 bases and J by 3 bases, with 10 bases of the junction left unmatched. CDR3 amino acids: CASSHRTIAGGYTGELFF. CDR3 in DNA: TGTGCCAGCAGCCACCGGACCATAGCGGGAGGCTACACCGGGGAGCTGTTTTTT.